The 21 T cell receptor beta chains below come from one sample, sequenced in a study of blood T cell repertoires in COVID-19. The method was immunoSEQ multiplex PCR; TCRdb's version includes in-frame clones alone and lacks a portion of them. The sample holds some 76,000 clones, 75% to 90% seen once. Sequenced sample: peripheral blood. The source of these receptors is a human donor in a cohort sampled during active COVID-19.

This chain's CDR3 is CASSRGGPVGYTF. DNA for the CDR3: TGTGCCAGCAGCCGAGGGGGACCGGTTGGCTACACCTTC. The V call is TRBV12-3 or TRBV12-4, the J call TRBJ1-2, with TRBD1 as a possible D gene (6 bases). The CDR3 extends over 13 amino acids. The V gene lost 6 bases and the J gene lost 7 bases, with 15 bases spanning the gap.

The genes are TRBV6-2 or TRBV6-3 and TRBJ2-2; 9 nucleotides align to TRBD2. This CDR3 contains 17 residues. Germline-derived CDR1 and CDR2 are MNHEY and SVGEGT. V was clipped by 3 bases and J by 1 base; unmatched bases: 6. The chain's CDR3 is CASSYIAGEWNTGELFF. In nucleotides, the CDR3 is TGTGCCAGCAGTTATATAGCGGGGGAATGGAACACCGGGGAGCTGTTTTTT.

The chain employs TRBV19 and TRBJ1-5; the D is unclear. The V gene's germline CDR1 is LNHDA and CDR2 SQIVND (reference sequence). Trimming left V 5 bases short and J 5 bases short, with 10 bases between. This CDR3 is 13 amino acids long. Here the CDR3 DNA reads TGTGCCAGTAGTTCAGACAACGATCAGCCCCAGCATTTT. This codes for CASSSDNDQPQHF.

This clone showed up just a few times. This sequence joins TRBV5-1 and TRBJ2-5, with 7 nucleotides matching TRBD1. The CDR3 consists of 14 residues. The J segment lost 4 bases and the V segment lost 3 bases, leaving 6 bases of the junction unmatched. Germline loops: CDR1 SGHRS, CDR2 YFSETQ. Here the CDR3 reads CASSSDRSTETQYF. The CDR3 region has the DNA TGCGCCAGCAGCTCGGACAGGTCCACAGAGACCCAGTACTTC.

The rearrangement links TRBV4-1 to TRBJ2-1, with 12 bases matching TRBD1. CDR3 length: 18 residues. V trimming: 4 bases; J trimming: 0 bases; junction bases outside the gene matches: 7. CDR1 and CDR2 from the germline V gene are MGHRA and YSYEKL. In nucleotides, the CDR3 is TGCGCCAGCAGCCCGGGACAGGGGGCGGGACCCTCCTACAATGAGCAGTTCTTC. It encodes CASSPGQGAGPSYNEQFF.

The CDR3 loop reads CASSQKTGGQETQYF. CDR3 nucleotide sequence: TGTGCCAGCTCACAGAAGACGGGGGGACAAGAGACCCAGTACTTC. The rearrangement joins TRBV18 to TRBJ2-5; 7 bases line up with TRBD2. The CDR3 contains 15 residues. V was clipped by 4 bases and J by 2 bases; unmatched bases: 7. Per germline, CDR1 KGHSH and CDR2 LQKENI.

V is TRBV12-3 or TRBV12-4 and J is TRBJ1-2, with 8 bases that match TRBD1. Trimming at V came to 6 bases and at J to 11 bases, leaving 5 bases not matched to a gene. The CDR3 is 11 residues long. This chain's CDR3 is CASRLQGGYTF. CDR3 DNA: TGTGCCAGCAGATTACAGGGGGGATACACCTTC.

The chain joins TRBV12-3 or TRBV12-4 to TRBJ1-4, with 8 bases fitting TRBD1. With 3 bases clipped from V and 7 bases from J, the junction kept 1 base outside the gene matches. This CDR3 is 13 amino acids long. This CDR3 is CASSLQGAEKLFF. DNA of the CDR3: TGTGCCAGCAGTTTGCAGGGGGCTGAAAAACTGTTTTTT.

V gene TRBV2 combines with J gene TRBJ2-3; D might be TRBD1 (6 bases). This CDR3 is built from 16 residues. Trimming left V 3 bases short and J 2 bases short, with 15 bases between. Germline V gene sequence: CDR1 SNHLY, CDR2 FYNNEI. The CDR3 region has the DNA TGTGCCAGCAGTGATGAGCAGCAGGGGTCCACAGATACGCAGTATTTT. Residues: CASSDEQQGSTDTQYF.

This chain uses TRBV7-3 with TRBJ2-2, with 10 bases lining up with TRBD1. CDR3 length: 19 amino acids. The germline V gene has CDR1 SGHTA and CDR2 FQGTGA. V lost 5 bases, J lost 5 bases, and 17 bases stayed unmatched. As DNA, the CDR3 is TGTGCCAGCAGCGTTTCCGGGACAGGGGCCTGGTTGGGGACCGGGGAGCTGTTTTTT. Protein sequence: CASSVSGTGAWLGTGELFF.

The chain couples TRBV7-8 to TRBJ2-3, with TRBD2 matching 7 bases. This CDR3 is built from 19 residues. Germline V gene sequence: CDR1 SGHVS, CDR2 FQNEAQ. The V gene end was trimmed by 1 base and the J gene end by 1 base; junction bases not matched to a gene: 14. Written as DNA, the CDR3 is TGTGCCAGCAGCTTAGAAGGTAGCGGGCCCTCGCGGGGCACAGATACGCAGTATTTT. Translation: CASSLEGSGPSRGTDTQYF. Full variable domain (remainder filled in from reference TRBV7-8 and TRBJ2-3): GAGVSQSPRYKVAKRGQDVALRCDPISGHVSLFWYQQALGQGPEFLTYFQNEAQLDKSGLPSDRFFAERPEGSVSTLKIQRTQQEDSAVYLCASSLEGSGPSRGTDTQYFGPGTRLTVL.

The gene calls are TRBV18 and TRBJ2-5, with 8 nucleotides matching TRBD1. J was trimmed by 3 bases and V by 3 bases; bases with no gene match: 6. CDR1 is KGHSH, CDR2 LQKENI, per germline. The CDR3 loop spans 15 amino acids. This CDR3 is CASSPGQGPKETQYF. Written as DNA, the CDR3 is TGTGCCAGCTCACCCGGACAGGGCCCCAAAGAGACCCAGTACTTC.

V usage is TRBV18 and J usage is TRBJ2-7; weak D call: TRBD2 (5 bases). This CDR3 is 12 amino acids long. V shed 2 bases and J shed 4 bases, with 6 bases lying between them. CDR1 and CDR2 (germline): KGHSH, LQKENI. This chain's CDR3 is CASSPEGYEQYF. In DNA form, the CDR3 reads TGTGCCAGCTCACCAGAGGGATACGAGCAGTACTTC.

The rearrangement links TRBV5-4 to TRBJ1-2; D is unresolved. Germline loops: CDR1 SGHNT, CDR2 YYREEE (reference sequence). The CDR3 has 13 amino acids. V was pared by 9 bases and J by 4 bases, with 16 bases between. CDR3 residues: CAILLGSGYGYTF. The CDR3 DNA is TGTGCCATCTTACTCGGATCGGGCTATGGCTACACCTTC.

The chain recombines TRBV5-4 with TRBJ2-1; tentatively, D is TRBD1 (6 bases). Germline values: CDR1 SGHNT, CDR2 YYREEE (reference sequence). Trimming took off 1 base at V and 8 bases at J, with 10 bases between the two ends. This CDR3 has 13 amino acids. The CDR3 protein is CASSLTGGDEQFF. The CDR3 DNA reads TGTGCCAGCAGCTTGACTGGGGGCGATGAGCAGTTCTTC.

This clone appeared once. V gene TRBV18 combines with J gene TRBJ1-1; D gene uncertain. V was cut by 6 bases and J by 6 bases, with 11 bases left in between. Germline CDR1 and CDR2: KGHSH and LQKENI. The CDR3 length is 12 residues. In DNA form, the CDR3 reads TGTGCCAGCTCGAAGGGAGGACCTGAAGCTTTCTTT. It is translated as CASSKGGPEAFF.

The chain joins TRBV13 to TRBJ1-2; D is uncertain. Germline loops: CDR1 PRHDT, CDR2 FYEKMQ (reference sequence). V shed 3 bases and J shed 2 bases, with 10 bases lying between them. This CDR3 comprises 14 residues. CDR3 nucleotide sequence: TGTGCCAGCAGCTTCAGAGGGTTGAACTATGGCTACACCTTC. Amino acid sequence: CASSFRGLNYGYTF.

The chain is built from TRBV10-1 and TRBJ2-1; D perhaps matches TRBD1 (5 bases). There are 17 residues in the CDR3. The germline V gene encodes CDR1 WNHNN and CDR2 SYGVQD (reference sequence). Trimming stripped 4 bases from V and 6 bases from J, with 22 bases between. The CDR3 protein is CASSGGAGLGVSNEQFF. The CDR3 DNA reads as TGCGCCAGCAGTGGAGGAGCCGGTCTAGGGGTGAGCAATGAGCAGTTCTTC.

The chain is built from TRBV5-4 and TRBJ2-5; possible D gene TRBD2, 5 bases. V lost 4 bases, J lost 2 bases, and 12 bases lay in between. CDR1 SGHNT and CDR2 YYREEE come from the germline V gene (reference sequence). This CDR3 has 14 amino acids. The CDR3 protein is CASSPRGRQETQYF. CDR3 in DNA: TGTGCCAGCAGCCCGAGAGGGCGTCAAGAGACCCAGTACTTC.

The rearrangement joins TRBV7-3 to TRBJ1-1; 9 bases line up with TRBD1. Trimming removed 5 bases from V and 6 bases from J; junction bases left unmatched: 4. Germline V gene data show CDR1 as SGHTA and CDR2 as FQGTGA. The CDR3 is 13 amino acids. For the CDR3, the DNA is TGTGCCAGCAGCGGACAGGGGTCGGCTGAAGCTTTCTTT. Amino acids: CASSGQGSAEAFF. Complete variable domain (other parts from reference TRBV7-3 and TRBJ1-1): GAGVSQTPSNKVTEKGKYVELRCDPISGHTALYWYRQSLGQGPEFLIYFQGTGAADDSGLPNDRFFAVRPEGSVSTLKIQRTERGDSAVYLCASSGQGSAEAFFGQGTRLTVV.

The chain links TRBV18 to TRBJ2-5, with no clear D. V was cut by 1 base and J by 0 bases, with 12 bases left in between. Germline V gene sequence: CDR1 KGHSH, CDR2 LQKENI. The CDR3 sequence is 16 residues long. CDR3: CASSPREATYQETQYF. The DNA for the CDR3 is TGTGCCAGCTCACCACGTGAGGCAACGTACCAAGAGACCCAGTACTTC. Combining the CDR3 with reference TRBV18 and TRBJ2-5 gives the whole variable domain NAGVMQNPRHLVRRRGQEARLRCSPMKGHSHVYWYRQLPEEGLKFMVYLQKENIIDESGMPKERFSAEFPKEGPSILRIQQVVRGDSAAYFCASSPREATYQETQYFGPGTRLLVL.